This T cell receptor beta chain is from a study of T cell changes during pregnancy in multiple sclerosis. The CDR3 extends over 14 amino acids. Germline V gene lookup returns CDR1 SGHRS and CDR2 YFSETQ. Trimming left V 3 bases short and J 2 bases short, with 10 bases between. The table came from immunoSEQ multiplex PCR; TCRdb's copy has only in-frame clones and leaves some out. In the table there are 100,000 or so clones, approximately 93% of which are singletons. Sequences were derived from peripheral blood, sampled after pregnancy. The TCR sequence derives from a female donor in good health, enrolled as a control in a pregnancy study. V and J are TRBV5-1 and TRBJ2-3; possibly TRBD2 for D (5 bases). This CDR3 is CASSSGVFTDTQYF. CDR3 sequence (DNA): TGCGCCAGCAGCTCCGGGGTTTTCACAGATACGCAGTATTTT.